The 9 T cell receptor beta chains listed next were all sequenced from one sample in a study of T cells in localized non-small cell lung cancer. Some clones are missing from TCRdb's copy, which holds only in-frame ones; the method was immunoSEQ multiplex PCR. In the table there are nearly 15,000 clones, around 83% of which are singletons. The specimen was peripheral blood, collected before any cancer treatment. The receptors here all came from a female donor over 55 with stage I squamous cell lung carcinoma.

This clone was counted once. V and J are TRBV25-1 and TRBJ1-4; D not resolved. With 5 bases removed from V and 3 bases from J, the gap between germline ends came to 10 bases. Germline assignment: CDR1 MGHDK and CDR2 SYGVNS. The length of the CDR3 is 14 residues. CDR3 nucleotides: TGTGCCAGCAGTCTTGAGACGGCTAATGAAAAACTGTTTTTT. Its translation is CASSLETANEKLFF.

In DNA form, the CDR3 reads TGTGCCAGCAGCTCTCCCGTCGAGACAGGGGGGGCAGATACGCAGTATTTT. Its translation is CASSSPVETGGADTQYF. The genes are TRBV7-9 and TRBJ2-3; the match to TRBD1 covers 9 bases. The CDR3 is made up of 17 amino acids. Germline values: CDR1 SEHNR, CDR2 FQNEAQ (reference sequence). After removal of 4 bases from V and 4 bases from J, the junction contained 12 bases not matched to a gene.

The chain combines TRBV5-1 with TRBJ2-1, with TRBD2 as a possible D gene (5 bases). This CDR3 has 18 residues. Germline-derived CDR1 and CDR2 are SGHRS and YFSETQ. V lost 0 bases and J lost 3, with 19 bases in between. CDR3: CASSLAGLARMGYNEQFF. The CDR3, as DNA: TGCGCCAGCAGCTTGGCCGGTCTAGCCCGTATGGGCTACAATGAGCAGTTCTTC.

V gene TRBV4-1 combines with J gene TRBJ2-6; D unresolved. Between the trimmed V and J ends, which lost 0 bases and 0 bases, there was a span of 6 bases. Germline-derived CDR1 and CDR2 are MGHRA and YSYEKL. The CDR3 extends over 16 amino acids. CDR3 amino acids: CASSQDISSGANVLTF. The CDR3 region has the DNA TGCGCCAGCAGCCAAGATATAAGCTCTGGGGCCAACGTCCTGACTTTC.

The chain combines TRBV27 with TRBJ1-6, with a tentative D call TRBD1 (5 bases). The length of the CDR3 is 17 residues. The germline V gene encodes CDR1 MNHEY and CDR2 SMNVEV (reference sequence). The V gene lost 0 bases and the J gene lost 4 bases, with 13 bases spanning the gap. For the CDR3, the DNA is TGTGCCAGCAGTTTATCCGGGGGTGGTGGGTATAATTCACCCCTCCACTTT. Translated, it gives CASSLSGGGGYNSPLHF.

V gene TRBV19 combines with J gene TRBJ2-3, with a possible D match to TRBD1 (5 bases). The CDR3 has 14 residues. V was cut by 6 bases and J by 5 bases, with 15 bases left in between. Germline-derived CDR1 and CDR2 are LNHDA and SQIVND (reference sequence). The CDR3 region has the DNA TGTGCCAGTAGCGGAACAAAAGGGGTAGATACGCAGTATTTT. Protein sequence: CASSGTKGVDTQYF.

The V call is TRBV19, the J call TRBJ2-7; the D gene is possibly TRBD2 (6 bases). The CDR3 contains 15 residues. Trimming removed 3 bases at V and 0 bases at J, with 12 bases between. The V gene's germline CDR1 is LNHDA and CDR2 SQIVND (reference sequence). CDR3 nucleotides: TGTGCCAGTAGTATTCTTGGAGGGATCTCCTACGAGCAGTACTTC. It specifies CASSILGGISYEQYF. The full variable domain, completed using reference TRBV19 and TRBJ2-7, is DGGITQSPKYLFRKEGQNVTLSCEQNLNHDAMYWYRQDPGQGLRLIYYSQIVNDFQKGDIAEGYSVSREKKESFPLTVTSAQKNPTAFYLCASSILGGISYEQYFGPGTRLTVT.

V and J are TRBV19 and TRBJ2-2; D remains ambiguous. The germline CDR1 and CDR2 sequences are LNHDA and SQIVND (reference sequence). The CDR3 is made up of 16 amino acids. Trimming left V 5 bases short and J 4 bases short, with 17 bases between. The CDR3 here is CASSLGLWHLTGELFF. Here the CDR3 DNA reads TGTGCCAGTAGTCTCGGTCTGTGGCATCTCACCGGGGAGCTGTTTTTT.

This clone was recorded once. This sequence joins TRBV5-1 and TRBJ1-6; D gene ambiguous. This CDR3 spans 14 amino acids. Trimming took 2 bases from V and 0 from J, leaving 3 bases between them. Germline CDR1 reads SGHRS; CDR2 reads YFSETQ. Here the CDR3 reads CASSLNSYNSPLHF. The CDR3 coding sequence is TGCGCCAGCAGCTTAAACTCCTATAATTCACCCCTCCACTTT.